This T cell receptor (beta chain) is from a study of OX40 agonist ivuxolimab in advanced cancers. Study summary: An agonistic anti-OX40 (CD134) antibody, ivuxolimab, was used to treat the patients. The patients received ivuxolimab by intravenous route every 2 weeks at 0.01 to 10 mg/kg. The study, taken as a whole, reports: Averaged across samples, CD8+ T cells carried more expanded clones than CD4+ did.

Samples were taken at baseline and on day 1 of cycles 4 and 7. This CDR3 comprises 15 residues. Looked up from germline, CDR1 is KGHSH and CDR2 is LQKENI. V gave up 4 bases and J gave up 0 bases, with 11 bases separating them. As concerns this clone: Its antigen remains unknown.

Repertoires were generated with immunoSEQ multiplex PCR, while TCRdb's copy carries only in-frame clones and drops some. The sample consists of roughly 46,000 clones, 88% of them appearing once. Here the sequenced sample was CD4+ or CD8+ T cells sorted from blood, taken in a trial of the OX40 agonist ivuxolimab. The clonotype was recovered from an adult with an advanced solid tumor such as melanoma, head and neck, liver or kidney cancer. The V call is TRBV18, the J call TRBJ2-3; possibly TRBD1 for D (6 bases). In DNA form, the CDR3 reads TGTGCCAGCTCACTAACCGGGACAAGCACAGATACGCAGTATTTT. Its translation is CASSLTGTSTDTQYF.